The rows below give T cell receptor beta chains drawn from one sample of a study of OX40 agonist ivuxolimab in advanced cancers. Produced via immunoSEQ multiplex PCR; TCRdb's table is partial and in-frame only. Among around 46,000 clones listed, approximately 90% were seen once. Sequences were derived from CD4+ or CD8+ T cells sorted from blood, sampled in a trial of the OX40 agonist ivuxolimab. All receptors come from an adult with an advanced solid tumor such as melanoma, head and neck, liver or kidney cancer. The CDR3 runs from the conserved cysteine through the conserved F or W. A D gene is named only where the DNA matches it firmly. A row's size may be missing; if present it is once, few, many or a size class.

cdr3_aa: CASSRWAQETQYF; cdr3_nt: TGTGCCAGCAGCCGTTGGGCCCAAGAGACCCAGTACTTC; j_call: TRBJ2-5; d_call: .; v_call: TRBV14; clone_size: .
cdr3_aa: CASSSGLNEKLFF; cdr3_nt: TGTGCCAGCAGCTCGGGACTAAATGAAAAACTGTTTTTT; j_call: TRBJ1-4; d_call: .; v_call: TRBV5-6; clone_size: .
cdr3_aa: CSAIVNTEAFF; cdr3_nt: TGCAGTGCTATCGTGAACACTGAAGCTTTCTTT; j_call: TRBJ1-1; d_call: .; v_call: TRBV20-1; clone_size: .
cdr3_aa: CASSSSLVVPPHSQETQYF; cdr3_nt: TGTGCCAGCAGCTCCTCGCTAGTAGTTCCCCCCCATAGCCAAGAGACCCAGTACTTC; j_call: TRBJ2-5; d_call: .; v_call: TRBV7-2; clone_size: once
cdr3_aa: CASSQEYRSRGVGYEQYF; cdr3_nt: TGCGCCAGCAGCCAAGAGTACCGGTCCCGAGGGGTTGGCTACGAGCAGTACTTC; j_call: TRBJ2-7; d_call: .; v_call: TRBV4-3; clone_size: .
cdr3_aa: CASSRGTRSPQFF; cdr3_nt: TGTGCCAGCAGTAGGGGGACTAGATCTCCGCAGTTCTTC; j_call: TRBJ2-1; d_call: TRBD2; v_call: TRBV28; clone_size: once
cdr3_aa: CASSGDRGHYEQYF; cdr3_nt: TGTGCCAGCAGTGGAGACCGGGGGCACTACGAGCAGTACTTC; j_call: TRBJ2-7; d_call: .; v_call: TRBV25-1; clone_size: .
cdr3_aa: CASSGPSGSYEQYF; cdr3_nt: TGTGCCAGCAGCGGACCGAGCGGGAGTTACGAGCAGTACTTC; j_call: TRBJ2-7; d_call: TRBD2; v_call: TRBV9; clone_size: .
cdr3_aa: CASSQEEGGPEVLF; cdr3_nt: TGCGCCAGCAGCCAAGAGGAGGGGGGACCCGAGGTCCTCTTC; j_call: TRBJ1-2; d_call: .; v_call: TRBV4-1; clone_size: .
cdr3_aa: CSVLEYSTGAFF; cdr3_nt: TGCAGCGTTCTAGAATACAGTACGGGAGCTTTCTTT; j_call: TRBJ1-1; d_call: .; v_call: TRBV29-1; clone_size: .
cdr3_aa: CASSQARRLGTGELFF; cdr3_nt: TGCGCCAGCAGCCAAGCCCGTCGGCTGGGCACCGGGGAGCTGTTTTTT; j_call: TRBJ2-2; d_call: .; v_call: TRBV4-3; clone_size: .
cdr3_aa: CAWNPGGVAYEQYF; cdr3_nt: TGTGCCTGGAATCCGGGAGGAGTCGCCTACGAGCAGTACTTC; j_call: TRBJ2-7; d_call: TRBD2; v_call: TRBV30; clone_size: .
cdr3_aa: CASSLMWGTGLDTQYF; cdr3_nt: TGTGCCAGCAGCTTAATGTGGGGGACAGGCTTAGATACGCAGTATTTT; j_call: TRBJ2-3; d_call: TRBD1; v_call: TRBV7-3; clone_size: .
cdr3_aa: CASSLLTGQETQYF; cdr3_nt: TGTGCCAGCAGCCTACTGACAGGCCAAGAGACCCAGTACTTC; j_call: TRBJ2-5; d_call: .; v_call: TRBV6-5; clone_size: .
cdr3_aa: CASSTLTDTQYF; cdr3_nt: TGTGCCAGCAGCACCCTCACAGATACGCAGTATTTT; j_call: TRBJ2-3; d_call: .; v_call: TRBV9; clone_size: .
cdr3_aa: CASQGLRANQPQHF; cdr3_nt: TGTGCCAGCCAAGGACTCAGGGCCAATCAGCCCCAGCATTTT; j_call: TRBJ1-5; d_call: .; v_call: TRBV28; clone_size: .
cdr3_aa: CASSPYPGELFF; cdr3_nt: TGTGCCAGCAGCCCGTACCCCGGGGAGCTGTTTTTT; j_call: TRBJ2-2; d_call: .; v_call: TRBV9; clone_size: .
cdr3_aa: CASSSRAGGNNEQFF; cdr3_nt: TGTGCCAGCAGCTCGCGAGCGGGGGGCAACAATGAGCAGTTCTTC; j_call: TRBJ2-1; d_call: TRBD2; v_call: TRBV7-9; clone_size: .
cdr3_aa: CATSIPGMFAGGQDEQFF; cdr3_nt: TGTGCCACCAGCATCCCCGGGATGTTTGCGGGGGGCCAGGATGAGCAGTTCTTC; j_call: TRBJ2-1; d_call: TRBD2; v_call: TRBV15; clone_size: .
cdr3_aa: CASSQLKRQGAPGWNTEAFF; cdr3_nt: TGTGCCAGCAGTCAACTTAAACGACAGGGGGCGCCCGGCTGGAACACTGAAGCTTTCTTT; j_call: TRBJ1-1; d_call: TRBD1; v_call: TRBV6-4; clone_size: .
cdr3_aa: CASSPGRAVVDTQYF; cdr3_nt: TGCGCCAGCAGCCCTGGCAGGGCGGTGGTGGATACGCAGTATTTT; j_call: TRBJ2-3; d_call: .; v_call: TRBV5-1; clone_size: .
cdr3_aa: CASSQGGTGGSYEQYF; cdr3_nt: TGCGCCAGCAGCCAAGGGGGGACAGGAGGCTCCTACGAGCAGTACTTC; j_call: TRBJ2-7; d_call: TRBD1; v_call: TRBV4-1; clone_size: once
cdr3_aa: CASSFARGNEQFF; cdr3_nt: TGTGCCAGCAGTTTCGCTAGAGGGAATGAGCAGTTCTTC; j_call: TRBJ2-1; d_call: .; v_call: TRBV27; clone_size: .
cdr3_aa: CASSRPGRGNTIYF; cdr3_nt: TGTGCCAGCAGTCGGCCGGGACGGGGAAACACCATATATTTT; j_call: TRBJ1-3; d_call: .; v_call: TRBV28; clone_size: .
cdr3_aa: CASSYERQGNQPQHF; cdr3_nt: TGCGCCAGCAGTTATGAGAGGCAGGGCAATCAGCCCCAGCATTTT; j_call: TRBJ1-5; d_call: .; v_call: TRBV4-1; clone_size: .
cdr3_aa: CASSPTGLSYNEQFF; cdr3_nt: TGTGCCAGCAGCCCGACAGGGCTCTCCTACAATGAGCAGTTCTTC; j_call: TRBJ2-1; d_call: TRBD1; v_call: TRBV7-3; clone_size: .
cdr3_aa: CASSLSGGLYNEQFF; cdr3_nt: TGTGCCAGCAGCCTTAGCGGGGGCCTATACAATGAGCAGTTCTTC; j_call: TRBJ2-1; d_call: TRBD2; v_call: TRBV9; clone_size: .
cdr3_aa: CASSQVGGTEELFF; cdr3_nt: TGCGCCAGCAGCCAAGTTGGCGGGACGGAGGAGCTGTTTTTT; j_call: TRBJ2-2; d_call: .; v_call: TRBV4-3; clone_size: .
cdr3_aa: CASSQESRGLNYEQYF; cdr3_nt: TGTGCCAGCAGCCAAGAATCGAGGGGATTAAACTACGAGCAGTACTTC; j_call: TRBJ2-7; d_call: .; v_call: TRBV4-2; clone_size: .
cdr3_aa: CASSSEQGSDTQYF; cdr3_nt: TGTGCCAGCAGCTCCGAACAGGGGTCAGATACGCAGTATTTT; j_call: TRBJ2-3; d_call: TRBD1; v_call: TRBV7-6; clone_size: .
cdr3_aa: CASSLEGGYSPLHF; cdr3_nt: TGTGCCAGCAGCTTAGAAGGGGGCTATTCACCCCTCCACTTT; j_call: TRBJ1-6; d_call: TRBD1; v_call: TRBV7-2; clone_size: few
cdr3_aa: CASFGTGAEQYF; cdr3_nt: TGTGCCAGCTTTGGAACGGGGGCCGAGCAGTACTTC; j_call: TRBJ2-7; d_call: .; v_call: TRBV6-6; clone_size: .
cdr3_aa: CASSQGSNEKLFF; cdr3_nt: TGTGCCAGCAGCCAAGGTAGTAATGAAAAACTGTTTTTT; j_call: TRBJ1-4; d_call: .; v_call: TRBV13; clone_size: .
cdr3_aa: CASSLVAGALSYEQYF; cdr3_nt: TGTGCCAGCAGCTTAGTTGCGGGGGCTCTTTCCTACGAGCAGTACTTC; j_call: TRBJ2-7; d_call: .; v_call: TRBV7-9; clone_size: .
cdr3_aa: CASTRRADYGYTF; cdr3_nt: TGTGCCAGCACTCGACGGGCAGACTATGGCTACACCTTC; j_call: TRBJ1-2; d_call: .; v_call: TRBV5-8; clone_size: .
cdr3_aa: CASSLAGWGPNGYTF; cdr3_nt: TGTGCCAGCAGCTTAGCGGGTTGGGGGCCCAATGGCTACACCTTC; j_call: TRBJ1-2; d_call: .; v_call: TRBV7-9; clone_size: .
cdr3_aa: CASSLAGDYAQYF; cdr3_nt: TGTGCCAGCAGTTTAGCGGGGGACTACGCGCAGTACTTC; j_call: TRBJ2-7; d_call: TRBD2; v_call: TRBV28; clone_size: .
cdr3_aa: CASSWGLAASTDTQYF; cdr3_nt: TGTGCCAGCAGCTGGGGACTAGCGGCTAGCACAGATACGCAGTATTTT; j_call: TRBJ2-3; d_call: TRBD2; v_call: TRBV7-8; clone_size: .
cdr3_aa: CASTFRLAGGSWEQYF; cdr3_nt: TGTGCCAGCACCTTCCGACTAGCGGGAGGGTCATGGGAGCAGTACTTC; j_call: TRBJ2-7; d_call: TRBD2; v_call: TRBV28; clone_size: .
cdr3_aa: CASSVVGQSNTGELFF; cdr3_nt: TGTGCCAGCAGCGTAGTGGGACAGTCGAACACCGGGGAGCTGTTTTTT; j_call: TRBJ2-2; d_call: TRBD1; v_call: TRBV9; clone_size: .
cdr3_aa: CAWSVLGDYNEQFF; cdr3_nt: TGTGCCTGGAGTGTACTGGGGGACTACAATGAGCAGTTCTTC; j_call: TRBJ2-1; d_call: .; v_call: TRBV30; clone_size: .
cdr3_aa: CATSSDRPYTGELFF; cdr3_nt: TGTGCCACCAGCAGTGACAGGCCCTACACCGGGGAGCTGTTTTTT; j_call: TRBJ2-2; d_call: .; v_call: TRBV15; clone_size: .
cdr3_aa: CASCIAGEGEQFF; cdr3_nt: TGTGCCAGCTGTATAGCGGGAGAGGGTGAGCAGTTCTTC; j_call: TRBJ2-1; d_call: TRBD2; v_call: TRBV27; clone_size: .
cdr3_aa: CASREPAGEKEQYF; cdr3_nt: TGTGCCAGCAGGGAACCCGCAGGGGAGAAAGAGCAGTACTTC; j_call: TRBJ2-7; d_call: .; v_call: TRBV7-6; clone_size: .
cdr3_aa: CASSLQNTEAFF; cdr3_nt: TGTGCCAGCAGCTTACAGAACACTGAAGCTTTCTTT; j_call: TRBJ1-1; d_call: .; v_call: TRBV5-6; clone_size: .
cdr3_aa: CASSLGLSRDQPQHF; cdr3_nt: TGTGCCAGCAGCTTGGGTCTGTCCCGGGATCAGCCCCAGCATTTT; j_call: TRBJ1-5; d_call: .; v_call: TRBV5-6; clone_size: .
cdr3_aa: CASEHPALSYEQYF; cdr3_nt: TGTGCCAGCGAACACCCGGCCCTATCCTACGAGCAGTACTTC; j_call: TRBJ2-7; d_call: .; v_call: TRBV6-5; clone_size: .
cdr3_aa: CASSVLSGTANTEAFF; cdr3_nt: TGTGCCAGCAGCGTTCTATCCGGGACAGCGAACACTGAAGCTTTCTTT; j_call: TRBJ1-1; d_call: TRBD1; v_call: TRBV9; clone_size: once
cdr3_aa: CASSPRQPYEQYF; cdr3_nt: TGTGCCAGCAGTCCTCGACAGCCCTACGAGCAGTACTTC; j_call: TRBJ2-7; d_call: .; v_call: TRBV27; clone_size: .
cdr3_aa: CASSTTTSGGTDTQYF; cdr3_nt: TGTGCCAGCAGTACTACGACTAGCGGGGGCACAGATACGCAGTATTTT; j_call: TRBJ2-3; d_call: TRBD2; v_call: TRBV6-4; clone_size: .
cdr3_aa: CASSLSRAGVITDTQYF; cdr3_nt: TGTGCCAGCAGCTTAAGCCGGGCGGGAGTGATCACAGATACGCAGTATTTT; j_call: TRBJ2-3; d_call: TRBD2; v_call: TRBV7-2; clone_size: .
cdr3_aa: CATSRVDRGEQPQHF; cdr3_nt: TGTGCCACCAGCAGAGTGGACAGGGGCGAACAGCCCCAGCATTTT; j_call: TRBJ1-5; d_call: TRBD1; v_call: TRBV15; clone_size: .
cdr3_aa: CASSFGLAYEQYF; cdr3_nt: TGTGCCAGCAGCTTTGGACTAGCGTACGAGCAGTACTTC; j_call: TRBJ2-7; d_call: TRBD2; v_call: TRBV5-6; clone_size: once
cdr3_aa: CASSALIEALHF; cdr3_nt: TGTGCCAGCAGTGCCTTGATAGAGGCCCTCCACTTT; j_call: TRBJ1-6; d_call: .; v_call: TRBV28; clone_size: .